This TCR beta chain is from a study of cytotoxic CD8 clonotypes in ibrutinib-treated CLL. Study-wide context: The patient breakdown showed roughly ten relapsed/refractory and under 16 treatment-naive cases, with about 18 IGHV unmutated.

Whole-study findings and limits: Clonality was higher at baseline than in age-matched healthy donors and tracked circulating CD8+ T-cell counts.

CDR1 is MGHRA and CDR2 is YSYEKL in the germline V gene. The V end lost 0 bases, the J end lost 5 bases, and 14 bases lay between the germline ends. CDR3 length equals 16 residues. Target depth was 1 in 200,000 to 1 in 1 million T cells, about 10x per clonotype. Method: immunoSEQ multiplex PCR; TCRdb's copy keeps in-frame clones and lacks some. The sample records over 250,000 clones, roughly three quarters being singletons. As regards this clone: Antigen: not known.

The gene calls are TRBV4-1 and TRBJ2-1; the D call may be TRBD1 or TRBD2 (6 bases each). Sequenced material: PBMCs, taken at disease progression, from a patient treated with ibrutinib. The clonotype was recovered from a human donor with chronic lymphocytic leukemia. CDR3 loop: CASSQEPGGSDNEQFF. In DNA form, the CDR3 reads TGCGCCAGCAGCCAAGAACCCGGGGGCAGTGACAATGAGCAGTTCTTC.